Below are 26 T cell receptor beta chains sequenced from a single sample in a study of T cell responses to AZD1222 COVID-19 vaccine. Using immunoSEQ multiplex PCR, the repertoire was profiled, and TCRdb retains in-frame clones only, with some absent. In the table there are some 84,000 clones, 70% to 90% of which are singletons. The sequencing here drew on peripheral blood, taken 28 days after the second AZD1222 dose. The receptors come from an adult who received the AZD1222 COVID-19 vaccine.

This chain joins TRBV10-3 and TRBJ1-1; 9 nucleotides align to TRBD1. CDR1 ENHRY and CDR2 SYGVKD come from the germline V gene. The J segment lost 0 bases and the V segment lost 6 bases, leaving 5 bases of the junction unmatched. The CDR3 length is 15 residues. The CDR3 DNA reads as TGTGCCATCAGAGACGGACAGGGGATGAACACTGAAGCTTTCTTT. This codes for CAIRDGQGMNTEAFF.

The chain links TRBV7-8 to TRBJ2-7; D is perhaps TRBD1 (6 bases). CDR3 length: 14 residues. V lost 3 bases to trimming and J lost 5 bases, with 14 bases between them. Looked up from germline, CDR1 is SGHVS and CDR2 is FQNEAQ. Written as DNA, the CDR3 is TGTGCCAGCAGCTTTCCAGGGGCGGTTAACGAGCAGTACTTC. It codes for CASSFPGAVNEQYF.

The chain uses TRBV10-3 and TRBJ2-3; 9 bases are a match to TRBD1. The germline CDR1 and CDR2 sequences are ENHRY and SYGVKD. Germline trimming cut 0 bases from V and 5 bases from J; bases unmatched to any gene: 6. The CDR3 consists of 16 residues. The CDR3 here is CAISESGTGLGDTQYF. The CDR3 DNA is TGTGCCATCAGTGAGTCCGGGACAGGGTTAGGAGATACGCAGTATTTT.

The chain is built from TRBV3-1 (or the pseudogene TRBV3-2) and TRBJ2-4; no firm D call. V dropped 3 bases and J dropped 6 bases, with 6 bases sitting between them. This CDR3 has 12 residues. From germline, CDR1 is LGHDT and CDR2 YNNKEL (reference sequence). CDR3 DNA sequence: TGTGCCAGCAGCCACACGGGAAACATTCAGTACTTC. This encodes CASSHTGNIQYF.

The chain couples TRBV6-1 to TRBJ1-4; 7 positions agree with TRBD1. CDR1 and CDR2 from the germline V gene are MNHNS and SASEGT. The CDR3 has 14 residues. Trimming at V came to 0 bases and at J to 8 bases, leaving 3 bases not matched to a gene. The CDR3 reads CASSEARGREKLFF. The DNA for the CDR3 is TGTGCCAGCAGTGAAGCCAGGGGGAGAGAAAAACTGTTTTTT.

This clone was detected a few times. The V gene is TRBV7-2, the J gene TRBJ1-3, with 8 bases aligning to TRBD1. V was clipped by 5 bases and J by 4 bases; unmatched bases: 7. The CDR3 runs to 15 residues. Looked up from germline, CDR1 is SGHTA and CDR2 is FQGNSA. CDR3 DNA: TGTGCCAGCAGCCCAGGACAGGGCTTAGGAAACACCATATATTTT. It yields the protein CASSPGQGLGNTIYF.

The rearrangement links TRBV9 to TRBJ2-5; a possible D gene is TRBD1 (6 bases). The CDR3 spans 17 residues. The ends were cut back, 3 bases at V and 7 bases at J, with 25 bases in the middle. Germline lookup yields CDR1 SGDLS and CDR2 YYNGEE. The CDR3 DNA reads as TGTGCCAGCAGCGACGGAACCGGACAGCCCCAATTTCTGACCCAGTACTTC. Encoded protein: CASSDGTGQPQFLTQYF.

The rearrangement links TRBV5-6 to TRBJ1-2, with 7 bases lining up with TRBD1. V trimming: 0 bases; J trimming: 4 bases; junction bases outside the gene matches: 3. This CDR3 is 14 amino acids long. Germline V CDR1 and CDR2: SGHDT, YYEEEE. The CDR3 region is CASSLVRGFYGYTF. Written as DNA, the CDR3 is TGTGCCAGCAGCTTGGTCAGGGGGTTCTATGGCTACACCTTC.

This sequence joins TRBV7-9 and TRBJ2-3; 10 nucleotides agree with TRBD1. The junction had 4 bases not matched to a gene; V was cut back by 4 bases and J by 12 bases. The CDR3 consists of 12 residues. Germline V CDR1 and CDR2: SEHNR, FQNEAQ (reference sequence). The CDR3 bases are TGTGCCAGCAGCTCTAGGGACAGGGGCCAGTATTTT. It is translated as CASSSRDRGQYF.

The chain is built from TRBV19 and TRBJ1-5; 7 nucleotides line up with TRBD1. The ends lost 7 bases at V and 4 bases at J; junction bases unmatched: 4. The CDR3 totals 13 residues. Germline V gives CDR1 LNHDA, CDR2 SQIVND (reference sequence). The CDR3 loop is CASTDRENQPQHF. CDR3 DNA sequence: TGTGCCAGTACTGACAGGGAAAATCAGCCCCAGCATTTT.

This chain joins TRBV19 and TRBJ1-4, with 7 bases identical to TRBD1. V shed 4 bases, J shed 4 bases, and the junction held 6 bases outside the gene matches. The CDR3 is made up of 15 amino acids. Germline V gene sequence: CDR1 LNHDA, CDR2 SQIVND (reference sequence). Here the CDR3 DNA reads TGTGCCAGTAGTACGACAGGGTGGAATAATGAAAAACTGTTTTTT. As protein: CASSTTGWNNEKLFF. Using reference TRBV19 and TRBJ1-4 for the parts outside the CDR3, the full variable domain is DGGITQSPKYLFRKEGQNVTLSCEQNLNHDAMYWYRQDPGQGLRLIYYSQIVNDFQKGDIAEGYSVSREKKESFPLTVTSAQKNPTAFYLCASSTTGWNNEKLFFGSGTQLSVL.

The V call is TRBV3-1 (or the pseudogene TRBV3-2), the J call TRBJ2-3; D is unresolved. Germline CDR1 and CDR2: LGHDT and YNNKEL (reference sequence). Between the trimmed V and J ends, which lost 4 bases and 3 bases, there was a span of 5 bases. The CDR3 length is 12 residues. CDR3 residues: CASSLFTDTQYF. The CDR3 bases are TGTGCCAGCAGCCTTTTTACAGATACGCAGTATTTT.

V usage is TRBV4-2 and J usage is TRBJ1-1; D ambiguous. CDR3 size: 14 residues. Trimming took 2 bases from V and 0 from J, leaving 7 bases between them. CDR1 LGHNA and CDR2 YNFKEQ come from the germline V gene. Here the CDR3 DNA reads TGTGCCAGCAGCCAACTGACACTGAACACTGAAGCTTTCTTT. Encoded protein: CASSQLTLNTEAFF.

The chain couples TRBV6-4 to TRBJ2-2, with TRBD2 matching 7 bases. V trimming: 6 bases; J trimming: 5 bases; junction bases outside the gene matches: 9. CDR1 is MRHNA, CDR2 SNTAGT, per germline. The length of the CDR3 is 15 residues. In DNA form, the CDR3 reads TGTGCCAGCAGAAACACGGGACTAAGTACCGGGGAGCTGTTTTTT. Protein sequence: CASRNTGLSTGELFF.

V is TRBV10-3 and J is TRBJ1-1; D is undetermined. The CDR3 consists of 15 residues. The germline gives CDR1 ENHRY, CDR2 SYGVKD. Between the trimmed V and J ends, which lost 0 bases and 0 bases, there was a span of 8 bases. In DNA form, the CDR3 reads TGTGCCATCAGTGAGTCCGAGTTACTGAACACTGAAGCTTTCTTT. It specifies CAISESELLNTEAFF.

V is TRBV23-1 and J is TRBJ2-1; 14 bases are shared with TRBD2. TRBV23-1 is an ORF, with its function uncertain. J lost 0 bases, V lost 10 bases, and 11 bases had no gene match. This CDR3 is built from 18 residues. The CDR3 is CATTGLAGVGPSYNEQFF. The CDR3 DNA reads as TGCGCCACCACGGGACTAGCGGGAGTTGGCCCCTCCTACAATGAGCAGTTCTTC.

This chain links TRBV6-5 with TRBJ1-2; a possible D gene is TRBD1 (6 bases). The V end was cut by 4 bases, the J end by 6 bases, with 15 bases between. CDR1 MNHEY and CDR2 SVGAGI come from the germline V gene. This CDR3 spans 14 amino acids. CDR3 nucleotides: TGTGCCAGCAGTTTAGGACAGACCCCTGATGGCTACACCTTC. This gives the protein CASSLGQTPDGYTF.

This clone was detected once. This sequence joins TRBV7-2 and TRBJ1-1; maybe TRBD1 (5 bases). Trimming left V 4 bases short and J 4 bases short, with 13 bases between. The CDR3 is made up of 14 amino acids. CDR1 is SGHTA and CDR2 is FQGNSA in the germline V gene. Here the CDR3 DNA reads TGTGCCAGCAGCTCCGGACAACCGGGCACTGAAGCTTTCTTT. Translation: CASSSGQPGTEAFF.

Here the CDR3 reads CASSLDKTYNEQFF. In DNA, the CDR3 is TGTGCCAGCAGCTTAGACAAGACCTACAATGAGCAGTTCTTC. The chain uses TRBV7-2 and TRBJ2-1; D gene uncertain. V lost 1 base and J 2 bases, leaving 6 bases between the germline ends. The germline gives CDR1 SGHTA, CDR2 FQGNSA. This CDR3 has 14 residues. Combining the CDR3 with reference TRBV7-2 and TRBJ2-1 gives the whole variable domain GAGVSQSPSNKVTEKGKDVELRCDPISGHTALYWYRQSLGQGLEFLIYFQGNSAPDKSGLPSDRFSAERTGGSVSTLTIQRTQQEDSAVYLCASSLDKTYNEQFFGPGTRLTVL.

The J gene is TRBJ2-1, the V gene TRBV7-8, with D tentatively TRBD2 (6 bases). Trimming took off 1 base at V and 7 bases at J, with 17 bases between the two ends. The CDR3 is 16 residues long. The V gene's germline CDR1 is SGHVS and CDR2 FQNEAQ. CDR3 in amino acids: CASSLVAEISGNEQFF. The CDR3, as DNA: TGTGCCAGCAGCTTAGTTGCAGAGATAAGCGGGAATGAGCAGTTCTTC.

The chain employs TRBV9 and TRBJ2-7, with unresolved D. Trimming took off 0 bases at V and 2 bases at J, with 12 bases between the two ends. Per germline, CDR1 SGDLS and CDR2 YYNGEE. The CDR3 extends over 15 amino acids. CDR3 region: CASSVDSSPTYEQYF. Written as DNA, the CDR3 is TGTGCCAGCAGCGTAGACAGTTCCCCCACCTACGAGCAGTACTTC.

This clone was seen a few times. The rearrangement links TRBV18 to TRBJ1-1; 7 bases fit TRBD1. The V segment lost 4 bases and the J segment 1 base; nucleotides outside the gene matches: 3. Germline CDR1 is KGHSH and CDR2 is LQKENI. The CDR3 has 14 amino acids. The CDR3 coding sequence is TGTGCCAGCTCACGGGACAGTAAGAACACTGAAGCTTTCTTT. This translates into CASSRDSKNTEAFF.

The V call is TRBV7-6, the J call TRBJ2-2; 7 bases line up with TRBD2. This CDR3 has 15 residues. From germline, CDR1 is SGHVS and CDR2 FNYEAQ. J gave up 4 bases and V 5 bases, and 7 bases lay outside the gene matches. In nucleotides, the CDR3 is TGTGCCAGCAGCCAGGCCCTAGCGGCCACCGGGGAGCTGTTTTTT. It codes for CASSQALAATGELFF.

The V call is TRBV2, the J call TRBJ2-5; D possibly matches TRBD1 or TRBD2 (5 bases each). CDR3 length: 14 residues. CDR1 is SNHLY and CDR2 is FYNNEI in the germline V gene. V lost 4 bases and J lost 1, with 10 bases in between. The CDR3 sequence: CASSAGPLQETQYF. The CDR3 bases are TGTGCCAGCAGTGCGGGACCCCTCCAAGAGACCCAGTACTTC.

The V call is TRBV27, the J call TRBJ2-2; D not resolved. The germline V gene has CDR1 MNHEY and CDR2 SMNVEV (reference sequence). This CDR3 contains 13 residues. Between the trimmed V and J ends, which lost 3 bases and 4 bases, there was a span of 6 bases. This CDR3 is CASSFWGTGELFF. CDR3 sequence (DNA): TGTGCCAGCAGTTTCTGGGGCACCGGGGAGCTGTTTTTT.

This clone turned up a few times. CDR3 residues: CASSLTGDLTGELFF. The CDR3 nucleotides are TGCGCCAGCAGCTTGACAGGGGACCTCACCGGGGAGCTGTTTTTT. The rearrangement joins TRBV5-1 to TRBJ2-2; 7 positions agree with TRBD1. The length of the CDR3 is 15 residues. Germline V gene lookup returns CDR1 SGHRS and CDR2 YFSETQ. Germline trimming cut 1 base from V and 4 bases from J; bases unmatched to any gene: 4.